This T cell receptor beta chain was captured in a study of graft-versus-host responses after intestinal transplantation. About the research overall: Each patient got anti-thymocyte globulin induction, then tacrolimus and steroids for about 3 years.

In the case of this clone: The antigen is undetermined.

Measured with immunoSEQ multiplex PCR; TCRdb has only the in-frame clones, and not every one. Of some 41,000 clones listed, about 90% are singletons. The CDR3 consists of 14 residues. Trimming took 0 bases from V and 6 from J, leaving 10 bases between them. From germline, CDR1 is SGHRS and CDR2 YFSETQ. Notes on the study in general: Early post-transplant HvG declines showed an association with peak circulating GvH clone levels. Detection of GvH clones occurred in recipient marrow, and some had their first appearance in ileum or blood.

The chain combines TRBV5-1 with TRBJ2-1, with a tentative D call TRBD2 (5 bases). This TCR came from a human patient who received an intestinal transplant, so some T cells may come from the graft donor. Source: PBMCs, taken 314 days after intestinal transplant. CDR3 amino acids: CASSLVSGVNEQFF. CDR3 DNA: TGCGCCAGCAGCTTGGTTTCCGGGGTCAATGAGCAGTTCTTC. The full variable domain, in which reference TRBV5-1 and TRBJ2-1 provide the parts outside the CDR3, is KAGVTQTPRYLIKTRGQQVTLSCSPISGHRSVSWYQQTPGQGLQFLFEYFSETQRNKGNFPGRFSGRQFSNSRSEMNVSTLELGDSALYLCASSLVSGVNEQFFGPGTRLTVL.